The rows below give T cell receptor beta chains drawn from one sample of a study of shared T cell receptors in the human thymus. Profiled with immunoSEQ multiplex PCR; TCRdb holds only in-frame clones, not every one. The sample consists of almost 550,000 clones, about 80% of them appearing once. A further study also used this sample, focusing on human thymus T cells.

The sequencing sample was made of thymocytes. The receptors stem from a boy in the first two years of life with a congenital heart defect. The CDR3 runs from the conserved cysteine through the conserved F or W. D genes are given only for firm matches. Only part of the rows carry a size: once, few, many, or a class if the clone is expanded.

clone_size	v_call	d_call	j_call	cdr3_length	cdr3_nt	cdr3_aa
-	TRBV29-1	-	TRBJ2-3	12	TGCAGCGTCGATGGAGGCACAGATACGCAGTATTTT	CSVDGGTDTQYF
-	TRBV7-9	-	TRBJ2-3	19	TGTGCCAGCAGCTTCCCGCCCCCCGGCCGAGGGGCCCGCCGGGGGTGGTGGTATTTT	CASSFPPPGRGARRGWWYF
few	TRBV6-1	TRBD2	TRBJ2-5	17	TGTGCCAGCAGTGAAGCCACTAGCGGGGGACCTCAAGAGACCCAGTACTTC	CASSEATSGGPQETQYF
once	TRBV5-4	TRBD1	TRBJ2-7	16	TGTGCCAGCAGCTTGCCGGTTGGACAGGGGGCGGGGGAGCAGTACTTC	CASSLPVGQGAGEQYF
-	TRBV9	TRBD1	TRBJ2-7	14	TGTGCCAGCAGCGTGGACAGGGGAAGGGACGAGCAGTACTTC	CASSVDRGRDEQYF
once	TRBV19	TRBD2	TRBJ2-3	16	TGTGCCAGTTCCCGCGCCCGGCGGGAGGGCACAGATACGCAGTATTTT	CASSRARREGTDTQYF
-	TRBV27	TRBD2	TRBJ2-7	18	TGTGCCAGCAGTCCGAGGACTAGCGGGAGCAGGAGCTCCTACGAGCAGTACTTC	CASSPRTSGSRSSYEQYF
-	TRBV4-3	-	TRBJ1-2	18	TGCGCCAGCAGCCAACGCCTCGGGCGGTGGAGGTTGTTCTATGGCTACACCTTC	CASSQRLGRWRLFYGYTF
-	TRBV7-6	TRBD2	TRBJ2-1	13	TGTGCCAGCAGCTTTACTAGCGGGAATGAGCAGTTCTTC	CASSFTSGNEQFF
-	TRBV7-9	-	TRBJ2-7	11	TGTGCCAGCAGCTTGGGGAGGGAGCAGTACTTC	CASSLGREQYF
-	TRBV6-1	-	TRBJ2-3	14	TGTGCCAGCAGTGAGACTAGAGCCACAGATACGCAGTATTTT	CASSETRATDTQYF
-	TRBV7-6	TRBD2	TRBJ2-1	15	TGTGCCAGCAGCTTAGGGACTAGCGTGGTCGATGAGCAGTTCTTC	CASSLGTSVVDEQFF
-	TRBV29-1	TRBD2	TRBJ2-1	14	TGCAGCGCCGCAGGACTAGCGGGTTACAATGAGCAGTTCTTC	CSAAGLAGYNEQFF
-	TRBV6-5	-	TRBJ1-1	13	TGTGCCAGCAGTTACTCGCGGCCCACTGAAGCTTTCTTT	CASSYSRPTEAFF
-	TRBV5-4	TRBD2	TRBJ2-7	17	TGTGCCAGCAGCTTGACTCCCAAGAAGCGGGAGGGCTACGAGCAGTACTTC	CASSLTPKKREGYEQYF
few	TRBV7-2	-	TRBJ1-5	13	TGTGCCAGCAGCTTAACAAGCAATCAGCCCCAGCATTTT	CASSLTSNQPQHF
once	TRBV7-3	TRBD2	TRBJ2-1	16	TGTGCCAGCAGCTTCCGGACTAGCGGGGTGTACAATGAGCAGTTCTTC	CASSFRTSGVYNEQFF
-	TRBV6-5	-	TRBJ2-1	11	TGCGAAGTGGCTGGGGCCCATGAGCAGTTCTTC	CEVAGAHEQFF
-	TRBV25-1	TRBD1	TRBJ2-2	13	TGTGCCAGCAGAGACAGGGTGACCGGGGAGCTGTTTTTT	CASRDRVTGELFF
-	TRBV10-3	-	TRBJ2-1	14	TGTGCCATCAGGGAGCCTTGGGCCCCCAATGAGCAGTTCTTC	CAIREPWAPNEQFF
-	TRBV27	TRBD2	TRBJ2-7	16	TGTGCCAGCAGTTTTATATCGGGCGGGAGGTTCTACGAGCAGTACTTC	CASSFISGGRFYEQYF
-	TRBV7-9	TRBD1	TRBJ2-7	14	TGTGCCAGCAGTCCCGGGACAGTTTCCTACGAGCAGTACTTC	CASSPGTVSYEQYF
-	TRBV29-1	TRBD2	TRBJ2-3	14	TGCAGCGCCCCCTTAGCGGGAGAAGAAGATACGCAGTATTTT	CSAPLAGEEDTQYF
-	TRBV5-1	TRBD2	TRBJ2-1	16	TGCGCCAGCAGCTTAGAAAGCGGGAGGGGGTACAATGAGCAGTTCTTC	CASSLESGRGYNEQFF
-	TRBV4-3	TRBD1	TRBJ2-1	16	TGCGCCAGCAGCCTACGTCCGGGACAGTGGGACAATGAGCAGTTCTTC	CASSLRPGQWDNEQFF
-	TRBV11-2	-	TRBJ2-7	12	TGTGCCAGCAGCGCACAGGGCTACGAGCAGTACTTC	CASSAQGYEQYF
-	TRBV11-2	TRBD1	TRBJ2-3	15	TGTGCCAGCAGCCCAGGGACAGGGCAAGCAGATACGCAGTATTTT	CASSPGTGQADTQYF
few	TRBV6-5	-	TRBJ2-1	15	TGTGCCAGCAGTAGGGCAGGGGAAACCTACAATGAGCAGTTCTTC	CASSRAGETYNEQFF
once	TRBV27	-	TRBJ1-1	13	TGTGCCAGCAGCCCCTCCGACAGCGCTGAAGCTTTCTTT	CASSPSDSAEAFF
-	TRBV12-2	-	TRBJ1-1	15	TGTGCAAGTCGCTTAAGAGTGGAGGGGAGCACTGAAGCTTTCTTT	CASRLRVEGSTEAFF
-	TRBV2	TRBD2	TRBJ2-7	14	TGTGCCAGCAGGGTAGCGGGAGATACCTACGAGCAGTACTTC	CASRVAGDTYEQYF